The clone carrying this T cell receptor beta chain was seen repeatedly, ten times or more. The record originates from a study of Graves' ophthalmopathy and Graves' hyperthyroidism. The authors amplified TCR beta CDR3 regions, and they did so from RNA transcripts for repertoire sequencing. HTBI primers served in a first-round RT-PCR, which a second-round multiplex PCR followed. TCRdb ran MiXCR on the multiplex PCR reads and lists one entry per CDR3 protein. Of roughly 500,000 distinct CDR3 sequences in the sample, around 14% were seen once. The length of the CDR3 is 15 residues. V dropped 4 bases and J dropped 3; count of bases not matched to a gene: 7. Germline-derived CDR1 and CDR2 are SGHRS and YFSETQ.

The rearrangement joins TRBV5-1 to TRBJ2-7; 10 nucleotides match TRBD1. Material: blood. This TCR was recovered from a woman younger than 45 with Graves' ophthalmopathy. The CDR3 loop is CASSPRGQGNYEQYF. CDR3 nucleotides: TGCGCCAGCAGCCCGCGGGGACAGGGGAACTACGAGCAGTACTTC.